This TCR beta chain stems from a study of identifying expanded T cells in peripheral blood. Findings and limits, study-wide: Roughly 1.2 clones differed between technical replicates, versus around 15 and 18 over time.

Collection occurred without any documented infections or immune events in donors. The ends lost 2 bases at V and 6 bases at J; junction bases unmatched: 5. There are 16 residues in the CDR3. Germline V CDR1 and CDR2: LNHDA, SQIVND (reference sequence). Turning to this clone: Its antigen remains unidentified.

The repertoire was sequenced with immunoSEQ multiplex PCR; TCRdb's copy has only in-frame clones and lacks some. The table includes around 68,000 clones, around 87% detected once. The sequencing input was blood. The chain combines TRBV19 with TRBJ2-2, with 11 bases that match TRBD2. This clonotype was sampled from a person between 18 and 75 years old in good health. This CDR3 reads CASSIRLAGGPGELFF. CDR3 DNA sequence: TGTGCCAGTAGTATAAGGCTAGCGGGAGGCCCCGGGGAGCTGTTTTTT.